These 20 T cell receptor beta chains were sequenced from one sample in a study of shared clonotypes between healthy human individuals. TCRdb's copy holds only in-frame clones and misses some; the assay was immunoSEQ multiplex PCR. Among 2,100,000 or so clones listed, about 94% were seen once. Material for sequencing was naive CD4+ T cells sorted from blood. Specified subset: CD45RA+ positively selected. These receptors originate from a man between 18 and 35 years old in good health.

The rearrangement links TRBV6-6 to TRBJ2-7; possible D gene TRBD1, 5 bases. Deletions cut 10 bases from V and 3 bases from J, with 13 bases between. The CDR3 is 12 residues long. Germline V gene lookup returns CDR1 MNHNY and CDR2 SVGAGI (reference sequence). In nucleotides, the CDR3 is TGTGCCACCTCGACAGCCCTCTACGAGCAGTACTTC. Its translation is CATSTALYEQYF.

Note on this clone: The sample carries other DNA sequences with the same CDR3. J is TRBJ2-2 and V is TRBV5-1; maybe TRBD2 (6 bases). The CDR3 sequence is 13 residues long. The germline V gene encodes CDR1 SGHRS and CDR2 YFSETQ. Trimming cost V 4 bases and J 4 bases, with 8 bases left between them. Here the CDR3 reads CASSLSGTGELFF. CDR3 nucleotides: TGCGCCAGCAGCCTTAGCGGCACCGGGGAGCTGTTTTTT.

CDR3 region: CASSESSGGVATQYF. The CDR3 nucleotides read TGTGCCAGCAGTGAATCTAGCGGGGGGGTCGCGACCCAGTACTTC. The chain is built from TRBV2 and TRBJ2-5, with TRBD2 matching over 12 bases. This CDR3 has 15 residues. V lost 2 bases and J lost 7; bases outside the gene matches: 5. CDR1 is SNHLY and CDR2 is FYNNEI in the germline V gene.

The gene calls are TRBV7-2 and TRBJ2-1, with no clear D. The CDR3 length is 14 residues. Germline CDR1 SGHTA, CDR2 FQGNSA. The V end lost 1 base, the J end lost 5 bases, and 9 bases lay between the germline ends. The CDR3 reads CASSLVYRDNEQFF. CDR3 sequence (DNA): TGTGCCAGCAGCTTAGTATATAGAGACAATGAGCAGTTCTTC.

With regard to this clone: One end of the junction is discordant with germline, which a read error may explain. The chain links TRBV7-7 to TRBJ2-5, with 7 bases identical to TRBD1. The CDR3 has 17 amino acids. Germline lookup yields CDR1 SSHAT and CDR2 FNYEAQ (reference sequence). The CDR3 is CASSLREMRQGEQTQYF. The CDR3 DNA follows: TGTGCTAGCAGCTTAAGGGAAATGAGACAGGGTGAACAGACCCAGTACTTC.

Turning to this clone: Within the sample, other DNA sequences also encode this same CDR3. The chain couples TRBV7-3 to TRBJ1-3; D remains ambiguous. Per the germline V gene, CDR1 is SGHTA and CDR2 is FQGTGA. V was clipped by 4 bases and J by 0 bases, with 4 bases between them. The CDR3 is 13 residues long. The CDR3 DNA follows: TGTGCCAGCAGCTCGTCCTCTGGAAACACCATATATTTT. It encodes CASSSSSGNTIYF.

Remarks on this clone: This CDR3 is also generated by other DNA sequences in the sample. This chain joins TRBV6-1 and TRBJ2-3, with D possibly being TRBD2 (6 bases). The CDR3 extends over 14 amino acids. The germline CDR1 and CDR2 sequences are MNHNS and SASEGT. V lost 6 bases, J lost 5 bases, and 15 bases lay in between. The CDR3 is CASRRGQGGDTQYF. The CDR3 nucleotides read TGTGCCAGCAGGAGAGGGCAGGGAGGAGATACGCAGTATTTT.

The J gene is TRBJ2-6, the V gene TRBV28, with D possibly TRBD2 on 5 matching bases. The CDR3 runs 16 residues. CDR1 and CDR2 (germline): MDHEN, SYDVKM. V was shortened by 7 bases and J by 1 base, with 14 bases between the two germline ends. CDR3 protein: CASIRRTASGANVLTF. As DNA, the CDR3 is TGTGCCAGCATACGGAGGACGGCTTCTGGGGCCAACGTCCTGACTTTC.

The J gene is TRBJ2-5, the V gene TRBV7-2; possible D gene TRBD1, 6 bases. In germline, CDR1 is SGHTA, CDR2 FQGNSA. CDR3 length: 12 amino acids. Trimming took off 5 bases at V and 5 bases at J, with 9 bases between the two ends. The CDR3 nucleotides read TGTGCCAGCAGCCCAGACAGGGAGACCCAGTACTTC. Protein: CASSPDRETQYF.

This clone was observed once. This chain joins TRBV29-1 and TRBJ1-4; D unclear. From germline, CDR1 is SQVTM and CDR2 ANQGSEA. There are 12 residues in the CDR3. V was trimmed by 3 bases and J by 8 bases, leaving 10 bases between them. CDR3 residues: CSVDDSREKLFF. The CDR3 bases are TGCAGCGTTGACGACTCAAGGGAAAAACTGTTTTTT.

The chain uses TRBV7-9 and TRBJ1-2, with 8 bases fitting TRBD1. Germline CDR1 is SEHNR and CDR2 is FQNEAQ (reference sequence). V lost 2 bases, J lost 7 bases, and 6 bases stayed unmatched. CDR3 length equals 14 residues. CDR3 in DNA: TGTGCCAGCAGCTTAATGCAGGGGGCGGTTGGCTACACCTTC. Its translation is CASSLMQGAVGYTF.

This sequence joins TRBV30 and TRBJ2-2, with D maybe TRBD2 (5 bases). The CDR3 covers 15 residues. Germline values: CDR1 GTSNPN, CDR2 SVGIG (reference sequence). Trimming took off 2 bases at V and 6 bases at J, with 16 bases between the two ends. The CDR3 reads CAWSTTSIKAGELFF. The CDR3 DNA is TGTGCCTGGAGTACCACTAGTATTAAAGCCGGGGAGCTGTTTTTT.

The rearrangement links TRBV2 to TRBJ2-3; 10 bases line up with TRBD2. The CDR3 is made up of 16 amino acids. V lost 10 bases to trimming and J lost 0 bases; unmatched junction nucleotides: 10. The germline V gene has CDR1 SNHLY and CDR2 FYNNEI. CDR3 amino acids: CATKRTSGISTDTQYF. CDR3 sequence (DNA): TGTGCCACCAAACGGACTAGCGGTATTAGCACAGATACGCAGTATTTT.

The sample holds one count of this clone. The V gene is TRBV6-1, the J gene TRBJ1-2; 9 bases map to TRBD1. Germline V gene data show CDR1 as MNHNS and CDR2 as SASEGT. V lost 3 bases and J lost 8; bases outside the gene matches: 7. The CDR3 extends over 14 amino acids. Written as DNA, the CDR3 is TGTGCCAGCAGTGATCAGGGACAGGGAGGAGGCTACACCTTC. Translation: CASSDQGQGGGYTF.

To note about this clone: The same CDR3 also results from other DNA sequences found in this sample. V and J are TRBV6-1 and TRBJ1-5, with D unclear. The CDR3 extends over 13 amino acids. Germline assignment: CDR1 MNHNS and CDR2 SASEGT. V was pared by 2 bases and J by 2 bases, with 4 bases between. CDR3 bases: TGTGCCAGCAGTGAAACCCGCAATCAGCCCCAGCATTTT. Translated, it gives CASSETRNQPQHF.

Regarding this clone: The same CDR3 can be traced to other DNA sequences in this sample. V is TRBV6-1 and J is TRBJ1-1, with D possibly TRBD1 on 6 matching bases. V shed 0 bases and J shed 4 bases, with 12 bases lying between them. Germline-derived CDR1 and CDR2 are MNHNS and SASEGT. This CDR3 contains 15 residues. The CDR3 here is CASSEAGGLGTEAFF. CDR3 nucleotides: TGTGCCAGCAGTGAAGCGGGGGGGCTTGGCACTGAAGCTTTCTTT.

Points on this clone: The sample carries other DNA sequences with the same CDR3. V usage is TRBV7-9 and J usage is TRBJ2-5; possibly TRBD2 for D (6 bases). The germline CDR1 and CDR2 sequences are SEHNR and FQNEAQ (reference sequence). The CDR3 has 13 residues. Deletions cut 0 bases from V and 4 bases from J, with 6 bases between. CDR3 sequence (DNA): TGTGCCAGCAGCTTAGCGGGAGGAGAGACCCAGTACTTC. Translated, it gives CASSLAGGETQYF.

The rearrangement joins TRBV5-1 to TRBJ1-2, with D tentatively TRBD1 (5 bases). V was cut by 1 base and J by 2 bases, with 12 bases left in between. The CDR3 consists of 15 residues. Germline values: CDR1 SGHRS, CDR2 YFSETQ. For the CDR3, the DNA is TGCGCCAGCAGCTTGAGCGAGGGGCCCAACTATGGCTACACCTTC. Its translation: CASSLSEGPNYGYTF.

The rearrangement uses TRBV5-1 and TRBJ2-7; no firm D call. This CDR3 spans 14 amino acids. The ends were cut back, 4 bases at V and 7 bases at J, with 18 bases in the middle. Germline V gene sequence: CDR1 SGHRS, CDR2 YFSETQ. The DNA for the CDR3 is TGCGCCAGCAGCCAGAGTCAAACGTCCGGTGAGCAGTACTTC. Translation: CASSQSQTSGEQYF.

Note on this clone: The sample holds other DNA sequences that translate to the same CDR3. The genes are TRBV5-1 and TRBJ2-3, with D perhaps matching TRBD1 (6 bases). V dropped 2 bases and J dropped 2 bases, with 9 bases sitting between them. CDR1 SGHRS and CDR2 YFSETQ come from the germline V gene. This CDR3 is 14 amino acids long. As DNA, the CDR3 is TGCGCCAGCAGCTTTGGGGGCGCCACAGATACGCAGTATTTT. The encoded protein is CASSFGGATDTQYF.